The source of this T cell receptor beta chain is a study of T-cell memory formation after mild COVID-19. Barcoded TCR alpha and TCR beta cDNA libraries with UMIs came from 5'RACE using constant-segment primers. TCRdb re-called the 5' RACE reads with MiXCR, one entry per CDR3 protein. Here the sample spans some 450,000 distinct CDR3 sequences, 15% to 25% being singletons. The V end lost 10 bases, the J end lost 1 base, and 11 bases lay between the germline ends. The CDR3 sequence is 13 residues long. The germline V gene has CDR1 ENHRY and CDR2 SYGVKD. This clonotype was seen more than once but under ten times. Its antigen is still unknown. Overall study findings and caveats: Those CD4+ clones that contracted were mainly in CM and EM (CD8+ ones in EMRA).

The TCR was taken from an adult woman who had mild COVID-19 (a few samples of this study predate the infection). Cell type and time point are not known. The chain links TRBV10-3 to TRBJ2-4; perhaps D is TRBD1 or TRBD2 (5 bases each). The sequencing sample was made of PBMCs or a T cell subset sorted from them (not recorded which). The CDR3 spells CATGEGAKNIQYF. In DNA, the CDR3 is TGTGCCACCGGCGAGGGGGCCAAAAACATTCAGTACTTC.